The 14 T cell receptor beta chains reported below all come from one sample, sequenced in a study of CD8+ T cells in alopecia areata. It was cDNA, reverse transcribed from extracted RNA, that served as the sequencing template. Some clones are missing from TCRdb's copy, which holds only in-frame ones; the method was immunoSEQ multiplex PCR. Of about 200,000 clones listed, more than 55% were seen once; the top ten hold around 5.1%. Sequencing used CD8+ T cells sorted from blood. The receptor set was obtained from a human donor in good health.

The chain has TRBV29-1 and TRBJ1-2; D is uncertain. The CDR3 covers 15 residues. Trimming removed 7 bases at V and 4 bases at J, with 22 bases between. CDR1 and CDR2 from the germline V gene are SQVTM and ANQGSEA. Here the CDR3 DNA reads TGCAGCGCCCCCCCGGCACCCCCTGAGGGCTATGGCTACACCTTC. Translation: CSAPPAPPEGYGYTF. The full variable domain, its missing parts supplied by reference TRBV29-1 and TRBJ1-2, is SAVISQKPSRDICQRGTSLTIQCQVDSQVTMMFWYRQQPGQSLTLIATANQGSEATYESGFVIDKFPISRPNLTFSTLTVSNMSPEDSSIYLCSAPPAPPEGYGYTFGSGTRLTVV.

This clone was observed a handful of times. This chain uses TRBV30 with TRBJ2-1; D possibly corresponds to TRBD1 (6 bases). Germline V CDR1 and CDR2: GTSNPN, SVGIG (reference sequence). There are 12 residues in the CDR3. V shed 2 bases and J shed 7 bases, with 9 bases lying between them. The CDR3 DNA sequence: TGTGCCTGGAGTCACGACAGGAATGAGCAGTTCTTC. Translated, it gives CAWSHDRNEQFF.

This chain uses TRBV27 with TRBJ2-3; D possibly corresponds to TRBD1 (5 bases). CDR1 and CDR2 from the germline V gene are MNHEY and SMNVEV (reference sequence). The V end was cut by 5 bases, the J end by 2 bases, with 14 bases between. The length of the CDR3 is 15 residues. The CDR3 reads CASSPRQPPTDTQYF. DNA for the CDR3: TGTGCCAGCAGTCCCCGACAGCCCCCCACAGATACGCAGTATTTT.

As for this clone: The same CDR3 also results from other DNA sequences found in this sample. The chain links TRBV5-6 to TRBJ1-1; D unclear. Trimming stripped 0 bases from V and 4 bases from J, with 4 bases between. The CDR3 consists of 12 residues. From germline, CDR1 is SGHDT and CDR2 YYEEEE. This CDR3 reads CASSLVGTEAFF. The CDR3 nucleotides are TGTGCCAGCAGCTTGGTGGGCACTGAAGCTTTCTTT.

The chain couples TRBV27 to TRBJ2-1, with TRBD2 matching over 7 bases. Germline-derived CDR1 and CDR2 are MNHEY and SMNVEV (reference sequence). CDR3 length: 16 amino acids. V lost 5 bases to trimming and J lost 5 bases; unmatched junction nucleotides: 12. Written as DNA, the CDR3 is TGTGCCAGCAGTCCCACATCAGGCGGGGGTAACAATGAGCAGTTCTTC. Translating gives CASSPTSGGGNNEQFF.

This clone turned up a few times. V gene TRBV27 combines with J gene TRBJ1-2; TRBD1 matches at 7 bases. Germline V CDR1 and CDR2: MNHEY, SMNVEV (reference sequence). The CDR3 has 13 amino acids. The V segment lost 6 bases and the J segment 4 bases; nucleotides outside the gene matches: 5. This CDR3 reads CASSQTGSYGYTF. The CDR3, as DNA: TGTGCCAGCAGCCAGACAGGGAGCTATGGCTACACCTTC.

The rearrangement joins TRBV5-6 to TRBJ2-5; D is perhaps TRBD1 (5 bases). V dropped 0 bases and J dropped 3 bases, with 12 bases sitting between them. The CDR3 runs 15 residues. Germline-derived CDR1 and CDR2 are SGHDT and YYEEEE. This chain's CDR3 is CASSLALGLEETQYF. The DNA of the CDR3 is TGTGCCAGCAGCTTGGCCTTGGGGCTAGAAGAGACCCAGTACTTC.

This clone appeared many times. The chain recombines TRBV5-4 with TRBJ1-1, with a weak D call TRBD1 (6 bases). The CDR3 covers 14 residues. Germline V CDR1 and CDR2: SGHNT, YYREEE (reference sequence). V lost 2 bases to trimming and J lost 1 base, with 9 bases between them. DNA of the CDR3: TGTGCCAGCAGCTTCTCGGACAGGAACACTGAAGCTTTCTTT. It yields the protein CASSFSDRNTEAFF. Supplemented by reference TRBV5-4 and TRBJ1-1, the full variable domain reads ETGVTQSPTHLIKTRGQQVTLRCSSQSGHNTVSWYQQALGQGPQFIFQYYREEENGRGNFPPRFSGLQFPNYSSELNVNALELDDSALYLCASSFSDRNTEAFFGQGTRLTVV.

J is TRBJ1-2 and V is TRBV5-4; D is possibly TRBD1 (6 bases). CDR3 length: 13 amino acids. Per germline, CDR1 SGHNT and CDR2 YYREEE (reference sequence). V gave up 3 bases and J gave up 5 bases, with 11 bases separating them. This CDR3 is CASSSQGFYGYTF. CDR3 bases: TGTGCCAGCAGCTCCCAGGGGTTTTATGGCTACACCTTC.

Only a few counts were recorded for this clone. The chain links TRBV7-9 to TRBJ2-1; 10 bases fit TRBD2. This CDR3 is 16 amino acids long. V lost 5 bases, J lost 4 bases, and 8 bases stayed unmatched. Per germline, CDR1 SEHNR and CDR2 FQNEAQ (reference sequence). CDR3 amino acids: CASSQGTSGDYNEQFF. CDR3 bases: TGTGCCAGCAGCCAGGGAACTAGCGGGGATTACAATGAGCAGTTCTTC.

The V gene is TRBV6-5, the J gene TRBJ2-5, with D possibly matching TRBD2 (6 bases). The CDR3 has 15 residues. V lost 6 bases and J lost 2, with 16 bases in between. Germline V lookup: CDR1 MNHEY, CDR2 SVGAGI. The CDR3 DNA sequence: TGTGCCAGCAGCCACCTGACTAGGGGTCAAGAGACCCAGTACTTC. It is translated as CASSHLTRGQETQYF.

Concerning this clone: This same CDR3 is encoded by further DNA sequences in the sample. In DNA, the CDR3 is TGCAGCGTTGCCGGACAGAACACTGAAGCTTTCTTT. This gives the protein CSVAGQNTEAFF. V is TRBV29-1 and J is TRBJ1-1; possible D gene TRBD1, 5 bases. In germline, CDR1 is SQVTM, CDR2 ANQGSEA. This CDR3 is built from 12 residues. Trimming removed 4 bases at V and 1 base at J, with 7 bases between.

The DNA for the CDR3 is TGTGCCAGCAGCTCCCCGGACACCAACTATGGCTACACCTTC. It specifies CASSSPDTNYGYTF. The V gene is TRBV5-4, the J gene TRBJ1-2; D perhaps matches TRBD1 (5 bases). This CDR3 has 14 amino acids. Germline V gene lookup returns CDR1 SGHNT and CDR2 YYREEE (reference sequence). V gave up 3 bases and J gave up 2 bases, with 11 bases separating them.

This clone was counted a few times. The chain uses TRBV9 and TRBJ2-3, with 10 bases identical to TRBD2. V was pared by 4 bases and J by 3 bases, with 11 bases of the junction left unmatched. The germline CDR1 and CDR2 sequences are SGDLS and YYNGEE. This CDR3 has 17 residues. CDR3 in amino acids: CASSQIIAGGATDTQYF. In DNA, the CDR3 is TGTGCCAGCAGCCAGATTATAGCGGGGGGTGCGACAGATACGCAGTATTTT.